This T cell receptor (beta chain) comes out of a study of shared clonotypes between healthy human individuals. In the naive CD8 group, cells lacked CD45RO and were positively selected for CCR7, so terminally differentiated effector memory CD45RA+ cells were left out. This was a deep-level run. Measured with immunoSEQ multiplex PCR; TCRdb has only the in-frame clones, and not every one. The sample has 2 million to 2.5 million clones; approximately 94% are singletons. This CDR3 has 12 residues. The V gene's germline CDR1 is LGHNA and CDR2 YSLEER. The V gene lost 3 bases and the J gene lost 9 bases, with 9 bases spanning the gap.

Material: naive CD8+ T cells sorted from blood. The receptor was isolated from a man aged 18 to 30 in good health. The chain carries TRBV4-3 and TRBJ2-1; TRBD1 might be the D (5 bases). The CDR3 DNA is TGCGCCAGCAGCCAGAGCCAGGGTGAGCAGTTCTTC. Amino acid sequence: CASSQSQGEQFF.